This T cell receptor (beta chain) came from a study of Ad26.COV2.S vaccination and SARS-CoV-2 variants. Deletions cut 0 bases from V and 3 bases from J, with 17 bases between. The CDR3 is 17 residues long. Treatment indicated: roughly 20 received Ad26.COV2.S at low or high dose, single or two shots; roughly 5 received placebo; per-sample allocation not given. All samples were drawn on day 63, counting from the first vaccine or placebo injection. Method: immunoSEQ multiplex PCR; TCRdb's copy keeps in-frame clones and lacks some. Of hundreds of thousands of clones in the sample, over 75% were seen once. This clone was recorded only once.

The TCR was taken from a person between 18 and 60 years old who received the Ad26.COV2.S COVID-19 vaccine or a placebo. This chain uses TRBV5-3 with TRBJ2-3, with a weak D call TRBD2 (5 bases). TRBV5-3 is assigned to the ORF class and has an uncertain function. The starting material was peripheral blood, obtained in a trial of Ad26.COV2.S vaccine versus placebo. Here the CDR3 reads CARSLEVGAPQTDTQYF. The CDR3 DNA reads TGTGCCAGAAGCTTGGAGGTGGGAGCTCCACAAACAGATACGCAGTATTTT.